This T cell receptor (beta chain) was found in a study of T cell responses to AZD1222 COVID-19 vaccine. Data came from immunoSEQ multiplex PCR; TCRdb stores just in-frame clones and leaves some out. The sample carries approximately 150,000 clones, more than 85% recorded once. V lost 4 bases, J lost 4 bases, and 11 bases lay in between. Per germline, CDR1 SGHNT and CDR2 YYREEE (reference sequence). This CDR3 is 13 amino acids long. Analyses pooled second doses at about 4 or about 12 weeks. This clone was picked up a small number of times. Antigen specificity is unknown. General observations from the study: In a largely white British group with more females than males, clonal diversity was possibly underestimated.

Sequenced material: peripheral blood, taken 28 days after the second AZD1222 dose. This receptor was taken from an adult who received the AZD1222 COVID-19 vaccine. The V call is TRBV5-4, the J call TRBJ1-1; D is ambiguous. This chain's CDR3 is CASSPYSGTEAFF. CDR3 in DNA: TGTGCCAGCAGCCCGTATAGCGGCACTGAAGCTTTCTTT.